The 9 T cell receptor beta chains below all came from one sample that was sequenced in a study of OX40 agonist ivuxolimab in advanced cancers. Sequencing used immunoSEQ multiplex PCR; TCRdb keeps in-frame clones, though not all of them. The data contain around 18,000 clones, around 83% of them seen just once; the ten biggest clones take up over 10%. Sequenced material: CD4+ or CD8+ T cells sorted from blood, taken in a trial of the OX40 agonist ivuxolimab. The receptors were gathered from an adult with an advanced solid tumor such as melanoma, head and neck, liver or kidney cancer.

The V call is TRBV19, the J call TRBJ1-1; no clear D. The V end was cut by 5 bases, the J end by 4 bases, with 14 bases between. Per germline, CDR1 LNHDA and CDR2 SQIVND (reference sequence). The CDR3 sequence is 14 residues long. CDR3 DNA: TGTGCCAGTAGTGCCCCTAAGGTTAGCACTGAAGCTTTCTTT. This sequence encodes CASSAPKVSTEAFF.

The CDR3 loop is CASSSDVSSYNEQFF. The CDR3 coding sequence is TGTGCCAGCAGCTCGGACGTAAGTTCCTACAATGAGCAGTTCTTC. V is TRBV7-9 and J is TRBJ2-1; no definite D call. The germline V gene encodes CDR1 SEHNR and CDR2 FQNEAQ (reference sequence). Trimming left V 4 bases short and J 1 base short, with 11 bases between. This CDR3 contains 15 residues.

The chain carries TRBV6-6 and TRBJ2-1; weak D call: TRBD1 (6 bases). CDR1 is MNHNY, CDR2 SVGAGI, per germline (reference sequence). V was shortened by 7 bases and J by 8 bases, with 15 bases between the two germline ends. The CDR3 consists of 13 residues. The DNA for the CDR3 is TGTGCCAGCATGCCCCCAGGGGCCCATGAGCAGTTCTTC. Amino acids: CASMPPGAHEQFF.

The gene calls are TRBV4-1 and TRBJ2-7, with 7 bases identical to TRBD1. This CDR3 contains 15 residues. Germline V gene lookup returns CDR1 MGHRA and CDR2 YSYEKL. Trimming took 1 base from V and 3 from J; bases not matched to a gene: 6. As DNA, the CDR3 is TGCGCCAGCAGCCAAGTATTGAGACAGGGCTACGAGCAGTACTTC. Translating gives CASSQVLRQGYEQYF.

The V call is TRBV5-8, the J call TRBJ1-6; no definite D call. This CDR3 has 12 amino acids. The ends were cut back, 2 bases at V and 11 bases at J, with 8 bases in the middle. The germline V gene has CDR1 SGHTS and CDR2 YDEGEE. CDR3 protein: CASSFRDPPLHF. The CDR3, as DNA: TGTGCCAGCAGCTTCCGGGATCCACCCCTCCACTTT.

V usage is TRBV5-1 and J usage is TRBJ2-7; the match to TRBD1 covers 10 bases. Germline-derived CDR1 and CDR2 are SGHRS and YFSETQ. V was clipped by 3 bases and J by 6 bases; unmatched bases: 9. This CDR3 is built from 15 residues. CDR3 sequence reads: CASSYRTGGSSEQYF. The CDR3 coding sequence is TGCGCCAGCAGCTACCGGACAGGGGGGAGTAGCGAGCAGTACTTC.

CDR3 sequence: CASSFGSGETQYF. In DNA form, the CDR3 reads TGTGCCAGCAGCTTTGGATCGGGAGAGACCCAGTACTTC. The genes are TRBV2 and TRBJ2-5; no clear D gene. This CDR3 has 13 residues. The germline CDR1 and CDR2 sequences are SNHLY and FYNNEI. The V end was cut by 6 bases, the J end by 4 bases, with 12 bases between.

As regards this clone: At one boundary the junction diverges from the germline segment, which might be a read error. The chain has TRBV7-7 and TRBJ2-1, with 7 bases fitting TRBD1. CDR1 and CDR2 from the germline V gene are SSHAT and FNYEAQ (reference sequence). The CDR3 is 13 residues long. In DNA, the CDR3 is TGTGCTAGCAGCTTGGGACAGTACAATGAGCAGTTCTTC. This sequence encodes CASSLGQYNEQFF.

The gene calls are TRBV5-4 and TRBJ2-3; 13 nucleotides align to TRBD2. J lost 1 base, V lost 1 base, and 3 bases had no gene match. The CDR3 spans 17 residues. Germline V gene data show CDR1 as SGHNT and CDR2 as YYREEE (reference sequence). The CDR3 loop is CASSLLTSGRRTDTQYF. The CDR3 coding sequence is TGTGCCAGCAGCTTGCTGACTAGCGGGAGGCGCACAGATACGCAGTATTTT.